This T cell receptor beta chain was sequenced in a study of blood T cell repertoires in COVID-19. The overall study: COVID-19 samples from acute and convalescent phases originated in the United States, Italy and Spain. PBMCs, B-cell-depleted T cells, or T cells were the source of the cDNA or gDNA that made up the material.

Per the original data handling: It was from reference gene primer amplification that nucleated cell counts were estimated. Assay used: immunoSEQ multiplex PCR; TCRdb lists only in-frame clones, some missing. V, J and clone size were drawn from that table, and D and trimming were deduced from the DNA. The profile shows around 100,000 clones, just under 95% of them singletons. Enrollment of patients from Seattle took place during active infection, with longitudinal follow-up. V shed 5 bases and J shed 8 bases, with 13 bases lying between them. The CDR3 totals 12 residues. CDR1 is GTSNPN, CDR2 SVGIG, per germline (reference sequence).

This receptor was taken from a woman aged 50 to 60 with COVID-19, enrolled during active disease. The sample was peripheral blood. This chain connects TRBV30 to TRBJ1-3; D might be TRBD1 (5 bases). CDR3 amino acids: CAWGPGGDTIYF. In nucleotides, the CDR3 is TGTGCCTGGGGCCCCGGAGGGGACACCATATATTTT.